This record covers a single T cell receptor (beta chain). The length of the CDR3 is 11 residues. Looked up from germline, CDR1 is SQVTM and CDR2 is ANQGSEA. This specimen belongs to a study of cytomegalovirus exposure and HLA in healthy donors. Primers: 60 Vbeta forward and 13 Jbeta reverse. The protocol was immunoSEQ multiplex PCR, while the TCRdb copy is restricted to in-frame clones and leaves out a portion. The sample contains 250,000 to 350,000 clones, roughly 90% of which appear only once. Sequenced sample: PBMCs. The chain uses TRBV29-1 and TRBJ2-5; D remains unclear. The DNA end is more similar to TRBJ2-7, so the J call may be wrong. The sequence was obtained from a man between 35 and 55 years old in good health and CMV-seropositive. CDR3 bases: TGCAGCGTTGAAAGGAGCTACGAGCAGTACTTC. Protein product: CSVERSYEQYF.